These 27 T cell receptor beta chains were all obtained from the same sample, sequenced in a study of cytomegalovirus exposure and HLA in healthy donors (dated by TCRdb to 2016 to 2017). Library preparation employed the immunoSEQ multiplex PCR assay. For the multiplex PCR, a mixture combining 60 forward primers for TCR Vbeta segments and 13 reverse primers for TCR Jbeta segments was used. The clones in this table, taken by TCRdb from immuneACCESS, are in-frame only. Not every clone is retained; where verified, under half of the shortfall comes from an unresolved V gene, and the cause of the rest is unknown. For this sample the table gives 100,000 to 150,000 clones, of which about 81% were detected only once. The ten most abundant clones make up 5.5% to 7% of the sample. Sequencing was carried out using PBMCs. Receptor source: a middle-aged woman in good health and CMV-seropositive.

The chain recombines TRBV28 with TRBJ2-1; D might be TRBD1 (6 bases). Germline V CDR1 and CDR2: MDHEN, SYDVKM. V lost 6 bases, J lost 6 bases, and 21 bases lay in between. This CDR3 region has 16 residues. Here the CDR3 DNA reads TGTGCCAGCAGCTCCCCCGGACAGTCTCCGGGCAATGAGCAGTTCTTC. It codes for CASSSPGQSPGNEQFF. The whole variable domain, filled in from reference TRBV28 and TRBJ2-1, reads DVKVTQSSRYLVKRTGEKVFLECVQDMDHENMFWYRQDPGLGLRLIYFSYDVKMKEKGDIPEGYSVSREKKERFSLILESASTNQTSMYLCASSSPGQSPGNEQFFGPGTRLTVL.

In this sample, this clone turned up once. The chain uses TRBV28 and TRBJ2-1; 8 positions match TRBD2. The V and J ends lost 4 bases and 4 bases, in that order; junction bases with no gene match: 3. This CDR3 is 14 amino acids long. From germline, CDR1 is MDHEN and CDR2 SYDVKM. CDR3 sequence reads: CASSYSGTYNEQFF. CDR3 DNA: TGTGCCAGCAGTTATAGCGGGACGTACAATGAGCAGTTCTTC.

This clone showed up just once. The CDR3 here is CASSLVSGSNEQYF. CDR3 DNA sequence: TGTGCCAGCAGTTTAGTTAGCGGGAGTAACGAGCAGTACTTC. J is TRBJ2-7 and V is TRBV28, with 9 bases lining up with TRBD2. The CDR3 extends over 14 amino acids. Unmatched junction bases numbered 4, after V lost 2 bases and J lost 5 bases. The germline V gene encodes CDR1 MDHEN and CDR2 SYDVKM.

This sequence joins TRBV6-5 and TRBJ2-1; 9 nucleotides align to TRBD1. The CDR3 is made up of 15 amino acids. V gave up 7 bases and J gave up 7 bases; unmatched junction bases: 11. Germline V gene sequence: CDR1 MNHEY, CDR2 SVGAGI. The CDR3 reads CASINRGLGQNEQFF. In DNA form, the CDR3 reads TGTGCCAGCATTAACAGGGGGCTGGGCCAGAATGAGCAGTTCTTC.

The CDR3 sequence: CASSVGGVTEDTQYF. The CDR3 bases are TGTGCCAGCAGCGTAGGGGGCGTCACGGAAGATACGCAGTATTTT. J is TRBJ2-3 and V is TRBV9, with D perhaps matching TRBD1 (5 bases). With 0 bases removed from V and 5 bases from J, the gap between germline ends came to 13 bases. CDR1 and CDR2 from the germline V gene are SGDLS and YYNGEE. The CDR3 extends over 15 amino acids.

DNA of the CDR3: TGTGCCAGCAGCTTAGGGACTGATAGCAATCAGCCCCAGCATTTT. Protein sequence: CASSLGTDSNQPQHF. The chain recombines TRBV11-2 with TRBJ1-5; no clear D. From germline, CDR1 is SGHAT and CDR2 FQNNGV. Deletions cut 1 base from V and 0 bases from J, with 7 bases between. The CDR3 is 15 amino acids.

The V gene is TRBV5-1, the J gene TRBJ1-2, with a weak D call TRBD1 (6 bases). Germline V gene sequence: CDR1 SGHRS, CDR2 YFSETQ. The CDR3 length is 13 residues. V gave up 0 bases and J gave up 6 bases, with 9 bases separating them. DNA for the CDR3: TGCGCCAGCAGCTTGGGGGGGGGCGATGGCTACACCTTC. Its translation is CASSLGGGDGYTF.

The V and J genes are TRBV7-2 and TRBJ2-7, with TRBD2 identical over 10 bases. The germline CDR1 and CDR2 sequences are SGHTA and FQGNSA. This CDR3 has 15 residues. V lost 5 bases, J lost 1 base, and 5 bases stayed unmatched. In DNA, the CDR3 is TGTGCCAGCAGCGCTAGCGGGAGCCCGTCCTACGAGCAGTACTTC. It codes for CASSASGSPSYEQYF.

This rearrangement joins TRBV5-1 to TRBJ1-4; 10 bases agree with TRBD1. The germline gives CDR1 SGHRS, CDR2 YFSETQ. Germline trimming cut 3 bases from V and 8 bases from J; bases unmatched to any gene: 4. There are 14 residues in the CDR3. The CDR3 DNA is TGCGCCAGCAGCTCCGGACAGGGGGGGGAAAAACTGTTTTTT. Amino acids: CASSSGQGGEKLFF. Full variable domain (rest looked up from reference TRBV5-1 and TRBJ1-4): KAGVTQTPRYLIKTRGQQVTLSCSPISGHRSVSWYQQTPGQGLQFLFEYFSETQRNKGNFPGRFSGRQFSNSRSEMNVSTLELGDSALYLCASSSGQGGEKLFFGSGTQLSVL.

The chain carries TRBV21-1 and TRBJ2-1; the D call TRBD1 from the table was never checked on the DNA. TRBV21-1 is shown as a pseudogene. The CDR3 contains 17 residues. The chain's CDR3 is CASSTGGDRESYNEQFF. In nucleotides, the CDR3 is TGTGCCAGCAGCACGGGCGGGGACAGGGAGTCCTACAATGAGCAGTTCTTC.

V and J are TRBV5-6 and TRBJ1-3; 8 bases map to TRBD1. The CDR3 spans 15 residues. After removal of 1 base from V and 2 bases from J, the junction contained 2 bases not matched to a gene. Germline CDR1 is SGHDT and CDR2 is YYEEEE. The CDR3, as DNA: TGTGCCAGCAGCTTGATGGACAGGGCTGGAAACACCATATATTTT. Its protein is CASSLMDRAGNTIYF.

V gene TRBV27 combines with J gene TRBJ1-2; the D gene is possibly TRBD1 (6 bases). The length of the CDR3 is 15 residues. Germline V gene lookup returns CDR1 MNHEY and CDR2 SMNVEV (reference sequence). V shed 2 bases and J shed 7 bases, with 17 bases lying between them. The CDR3 here is CASSLLAGVGGGYTF. CDR3 bases: TGTGCCAGCAGTTTACTCGCAGGGGTGGGTGGTGGCTACACCTTC.

CDR3 sequence reads: CASSFERQGGYGYTF. The CDR3 DNA follows: TGTGCCAGCAGTTTCGAGAGACAGGGAGGCTATGGCTACACCTTC. The V call is TRBV27, the J call TRBJ1-2, with TRBD1 matching over 7 bases. Unmatched junction bases numbered 8, after V lost 3 bases and J lost 4 bases. The CDR3 has 15 residues. Looked up from germline, CDR1 is MNHEY and CDR2 is SMNVEV (reference sequence).

CDR3 bases: TGTGCCAGTAGTACTAACTACGACTCGGATGATACGCAGTATTTT. Protein product: CASSTNYDSDDTQYF. This sequence joins TRBV19 and TRBJ2-3; D call uncertain. CDR1 is LNHDA, CDR2 SQIVND, per germline (reference sequence). Trimming pared 4 bases from V and 6 bases from J, leaving 17 bases between. The CDR3 sequence is 15 residues long.

The V gene is TRBV19, the J gene TRBJ1-1; no clear D. V gave up 5 bases and J gave up 11 bases, with 9 bases separating them. The length of the CDR3 is 10 residues. The germline gives CDR1 LNHDA, CDR2 SQIVND (reference sequence). The CDR3 coding sequence is TGTGCCAGTAGTGACCGGAGGGCTTTCTTT. This encodes CASSDRRAFF.

This rearrangement joins TRBV5-1 to TRBJ1-2, with a tentative D call TRBD1 (6 bases). This CDR3 spans 15 amino acids. V lost 2 bases and J 3 bases, leaving 14 bases between the germline ends. Germline CDR1 is SGHRS and CDR2 is YFSETQ. The CDR3: CASSLGGANDYGYTF. For the CDR3, the DNA is TGCGCCAGCAGCTTAGGGGGGGCTAATGACTATGGCTACACCTTC.

The chain combines TRBV6-1 with TRBJ1-5; D is unresolved. The V end lost 3 bases, the J end lost 9 bases, and 12 bases lay between the germline ends. The germline V gene encodes CDR1 MNHNS and CDR2 SASEGT. The CDR3 consists of 13 residues. CDR3 in amino acids: CASSDVPSGPQHF. The CDR3 region has the DNA TGTGCCAGCAGTGACGTCCCTAGTGGGCCCCAGCATTTT.

V is TRBV7-3 and J is TRBJ2-1, with D maybe TRBD2 (6 bases). The CDR3 has 14 residues. Germline CDR1 and CDR2: SGHTA and FQGTGA. Trimming removed 4 bases at V and 13 bases at J, with 20 bases between. Here the CDR3 reads CASSSLPGEGYQFF. CDR3 bases: TGTGCCAGCAGCTCCCTCCCGGGGGAAGGGTACCAGTTCTTC. The full variable domain, with the rest looked up from reference TRBV7-3 and TRBJ2-1, is GAGVSQTPSNKVTEKGKYVELRCDPISGHTALYWYRQSLGQGPEFLIYFQGTGAADDSGLPNDRFFAVRPEGSVSTLKIQRTERGDSAVYLCASSSLPGEGYQFFGPGTRLTVL.

The J gene is TRBJ2-1, the V gene TRBV15, with 16 bases that match TRBD2. The CDR3 consists of 16 residues. CDR1 is LNHNV and CDR2 is YYDKDF in the germline V gene (reference sequence). V dropped 0 bases and J dropped 12; count of bases not matched to a gene: 5. CDR3 bases: TGTGCCACCAGCAGAGAGGGACTAGCGGGAGGGGTGGGGCAGTTCTTC. This sequence encodes CATSREGLAGGVGQFF.

V usage is TRBV7-2 and J usage is TRBJ2-7; 7 bases agree with TRBD1. The J segment lost 2 bases and the V segment lost 5 bases, leaving 18 bases of the junction unmatched. CDR3 length: 18 residues. CDR1 and CDR2 from the germline V gene are SGHTA and FQGNSA. The CDR3: CASSPLPGGSFAAYEQYF. In DNA form, the CDR3 reads TGTGCCAGCAGCCCCCTCCCAGGGGGATCGTTCGCGGCCTACGAGCAGTACTTC. The whole variable domain, remainder taken from reference TRBV7-2 and TRBJ2-7, is GAGVSQSPSNKVTEKGKDVELRCDPISGHTALYWYRQSLGQGLEFLIYFQGNSAPDKSGLPSDRFSAERTGGSVSTLTIQRTQQEDSAVYLCASSPLPGGSFAAYEQYFGPGTRLTVT.

This clone was recorded a few times. The rearrangement uses TRBV29-1 and TRBJ2-7, with D possibly TRBD2 on 6 matching bases. This CDR3 comprises 13 residues. Germline lookup yields CDR1 SQVTM and CDR2 ANQGSEA. V lost 6 bases to trimming and J lost 2 bases, with 14 bases between them. CDR3 DNA sequence: TGCAGCGTCCGTTCGGGACTTGCCTACGAGCAGTACTTC. This gives the protein CSVRSGLAYEQYF.

CDR3 region: CASSAPGGASSGNTIYF. CDR3 sequence (DNA): TGTGCCAGCAGCGCGCCGGGAGGGGCGAGCTCTGGAAACACCATATATTTT. The chain carries TRBV9 and TRBJ1-3; a possible D gene is TRBD1 (5 bases). Germline values: CDR1 SGDLS, CDR2 YYNGEE. This CDR3 has 17 amino acids. With 3 bases removed from V and 0 bases from J, the gap between germline ends came to 16 bases.

The chain has TRBV29-1 and TRBJ1-2, with D maybe TRBD1 (5 bases). The CDR3 has 12 amino acids. CDR1 is SQVTM and CDR2 is ANQGSEA in the germline V gene. The V end was cut by 7 bases, the J end by 2 bases, with 11 bases between. The CDR3 sequence is CSAATENYGYTF. CDR3 DNA: TGCAGCGCTGCGACAGAGAACTATGGCTACACCTTC.

Written as DNA, the CDR3 is TGCGCCAGCAGCCTGGACAGGGCGGGTGAAAAACTGTTTTTT. Protein sequence: CASSLDRAGEKLFF. The J gene is TRBJ1-4, the V gene TRBV5-1, with TRBD1 identical over 8 bases. CDR1 is SGHRS, CDR2 YFSETQ, per germline. Unmatched junction bases numbered 6, after V lost 4 bases and J lost 7 bases. This CDR3 is built from 14 residues.

This chain uses TRBV5-4 with TRBJ1-1, with 7 bases that match TRBD1. Germline V CDR1 and CDR2: SGHNT, YYREEE (reference sequence). The CDR3 runs 14 residues. The trim removed 4 bases at V and 4 bases at J, leaving 7 bases unmatched. CDR3 in DNA: TGTGCCAGCAGCGGGGACAGTTGGGGCACTGAAGCTTTCTTT. Its protein is CASSGDSWGTEAFF.

V usage is TRBV7-9 and J usage is TRBJ2-1, with 9 bases identical to TRBD2. CDR1 SEHNR and CDR2 FQNEAQ come from the germline V gene (reference sequence). Trimming cost V 1 base and J 9 bases; bases outside gene matches: 7. The CDR3 spans 15 residues. CDR3 sequence: CASSLVQRGVREQFF. CDR3 nucleotide sequence: TGTGCCAGCAGCTTAGTCCAGCGGGGGGTACGTGAGCAGTTCTTC.

For this clone: A read error may account for a junction end that differs from germline. The J gene is TRBJ1-1, the V gene TRBV28, with a possible D match to TRBD1 (6 bases). The V gene's germline CDR1 is MDHEN and CDR2 SYDVKM. The length of the CDR3 is 13 residues. This chain's CDR3 is CVTGWGRGTEAFF. The CDR3 coding sequence is TGCGTTACAGGGTGGGGAAGGGGGACTGAAGCTTTCTTT. The full variable domain, completed using reference TRBV28 and TRBJ1-1, is DVKVTQSSRYLVKRTGEKVFLECVQDMDHENMFWYRQDPGLGLRLIYFSYDVKMKEKGDIPEGYSVSREKKERFSLILESASTNQTSMYLCVTGWGRGTEAFFGQGTRLTVV.